Below are 30 T cell receptor beta chains sequenced from a single sample in a study of blood T cells in healthy people across ages. With a J-beta primer mix and a sample-barcoded 5' primer, a second PCR ran about 7 to 11 cycles. Each CDR3 protein gets one entry after TCRdb re-called the 5' RACE reads with MiXCR. The sample has more than 600,000 distinct CDR3 sequences, 20% to 30% seen once; the top ten hold around 9.2%. These data are also associated with another study on T cells of mothers and their children.

Input material: blood. The origin of the receptors is a boy younger than 18 in good health.

This clonotype was observed a handful of times. The rearrangement joins TRBV5-1 to TRBJ1-4, with 7 bases aligning to TRBD1. V lost 4 bases, J lost 0 bases, and 12 bases stayed unmatched. Germline CDR1 reads SGHRS; CDR2 reads YFSETQ. The CDR3 runs to 18 residues. The CDR3 is CASSTTGTATATNEKLFF. CDR3 in DNA: TGCGCCAGCAGCACCACCGGGACAGCGACGGCAACTAATGAAAAACTGTTTTTT.

This clonotype turned up a few times. The gene calls are TRBV6-6 and TRBJ2-4, with 11 bases fitting TRBD1. The trim removed 6 bases at V and 9 bases at J, leaving 7 bases unmatched. CDR1 MNHNY and CDR2 SVGAGI come from the germline V gene (reference sequence). The CDR3 sequence is 14 residues long. The DNA of the CDR3 is TGTGCCAGCAGCCCTGGACAGGGGGCGCGCATTCAGTACTTC. Translation: CASSPGQGARIQYF.

This chain links TRBV6-5 with TRBJ1-6; TRBD1 matches at 8 bases. The trim removed 4 bases at V and 2 bases at J, leaving 10 bases unmatched. Germline CDR1 reads MNHEY; CDR2 reads SVGAGI. The length of the CDR3 is 18 residues. The CDR3 spells CASSSSDREYPYNSPLHF. The CDR3 DNA reads as TGTGCCAGCAGTTCCTCGGACAGGGAGTACCCCTATAATTCACCCCTCCACTTT.

The chain links TRBV7-8 to TRBJ2-5, with D perhaps matching TRBD1 (6 bases). Near its end, the DNA agrees better with TRBJ2-1, so the J call may be wrong. There are 15 residues in the CDR3. Germline CDR1 reads SGHVS; CDR2 reads FQNEAQ. The CDR3 here is CASRGTPPQSDEQFF. In DNA form, the CDR3 reads TGTGCCAGCAGGGGGACACCTCCTCAGAGCGATGAGCAGTTCTTC.

V usage is TRBV10-2 and J usage is TRBJ2-1, with D unresolved. Germline V lookup: CDR1 WSHSY, CDR2 SAAADI. Trimming took off 5 bases at V and 4 bases at J, with 15 bases between the two ends. The CDR3 spans 15 residues. This CDR3 is CASSPDRTTYNEQFF. CDR3 in DNA: TGCGCCAGCAGTCCCGACCGGACGACATACAATGAGCAGTTCTTC.

The chain is built from TRBV7-2 and TRBJ2-5; 10 nucleotides align to TRBD1. With the DNA end fitting TRBJ2-7 better, the J assignment may be wrong. Germline CDR1 and CDR2: SGHTA and FQGNSA. This CDR3 has 17 amino acids. The CDR3 DNA is TGTGCCAGCAGCCACGACAGGGGGCGCCCCGAAGGCTACGAGCAGTACTTC. This translates into CASSHDRGRPEGYEQYF.

This clonotype was found a few times. This chain connects TRBV5-1 to TRBJ1-1; D not certain. CDR3 length: 13 residues. Trimming took 7 bases from V and 2 from J, leaving 12 bases between them. The germline CDR1 and CDR2 sequences are SGHRS and YFSETQ. CDR3 protein: CASHESPNTEAFF. DNA of the CDR3: TGCGCCAGCCATGAGTCACCAAACACTGAAGCTTTCTTT. Variable domain in full (rest from reference TRBV5-1 and TRBJ1-1): KAGVTQTPRYLIKTRGQQVTLSCSPISGHRSVSWYQQTPGQGLQFLFEYFSETQRNKGNFPGRFSGRQFSNSRSEMNVSTLELGDSALYLCASHESPNTEAFFGQGTRLTVV.

This clonotype was detected only a few times. The chain uses TRBV12-3 or TRBV12-4 and TRBJ1-5, with a weak D call TRBD1 (6 bases). V lost 5 bases, J lost 3 bases, and 14 bases lay in between. This CDR3 has 15 amino acids. The CDR3 sequence is CASSRAGGDNQPQHF. CDR3 bases: TGTGCCAGCAGTAGGGCCGGGGGCGACAATCAGCCCCAGCATTTT.

Only a few counts were recorded for this clonotype. J is TRBJ1-1 and V is TRBV29-1; 9 bases fit TRBD1. In germline, CDR1 is SQVTM, CDR2 ANQGSEA. V lost 4 bases and J lost 1; bases outside the gene matches: 1. The CDR3 is 13 residues long. As DNA, the CDR3 is TGCAGCGTTGGGGGACAGGGGAACACTGAAGCTTTCTTT. This codes for CSVGGQGNTEAFF. Filled out from reference TRBV29-1 and TRBJ1-1, the complete variable domain reads SAVISQKPSRDICQRGTSLTIQCQVDSQVTMMFWYRQQPGQSLTLIATANQGSEATYESGFVIDKFPISRPNLTFSTLTVSNMSPEDSSIYLCSVGGQGNTEAFFGQGTRLTVV.

This clonotype came up a few times. The genes are TRBV7-9 and TRBJ2-7; 8 bases are a match to TRBD1. V gave up 5 bases and J gave up 5 bases; unmatched junction bases: 8. The CDR3 loop spans 14 amino acids. CDR1 is SEHNR, CDR2 FQNEAQ, per germline (reference sequence). CDR3 coding DNA: TGTGCCAGCAGCGTCCGGGACAGGCCCGACGAGCAGTACTTC. Its translation is CASSVRDRPDEQYF.

This chain connects TRBV20-1 to TRBJ1-2; 8 bases agree with TRBD1. V was pared by 6 bases and J by 6 bases, with 3 bases of the junction left unmatched. The CDR3 length is 11 residues. Germline V gives CDR1 DFQATT, CDR2 SNEGSKA (reference sequence). For the CDR3, the DNA is TGCAGTGCCATGACAGGGGATGGCTACACCTTC. It translates to CSAMTGDGYTF.

This clonotype was detected only a few times. The V call is TRBV20-1, the J call TRBJ2-7; 9 bases fit TRBD1. V lost 7 bases and J lost 0; bases outside the gene matches: 4. This CDR3 has 13 amino acids. The germline gives CDR1 DFQATT, CDR2 SNEGSKA (reference sequence). The CDR3 is CSGQGQGSYEQYF. The CDR3 DNA is TGCAGTGGTCAGGGACAGGGCTCCTACGAGCAGTACTTC.

This clonotype was seen more than once but under ten times. This chain connects TRBV11-2 to TRBJ2-4; 7 bases line up with TRBD1. V gave up 2 bases and J gave up 7 bases; unmatched junction bases: 11. This CDR3 is built from 16 residues. Germline-derived CDR1 and CDR2 are SGHAT and FQNNGV. The DNA for the CDR3 is TGTGCCAGCAGCTTATTTGGTCGGGACAGAGAGAACATTCAGTACTTC. It encodes CASSLFGRDRENIQYF. Full variable domain (missing parts from reference TRBV11-2 and TRBJ2-4): EAGVAQSPRYKIIEKRQSVAFWCNPISGHATLYWYQQILGQGPKLLIQFQNNGVVDDSQLPKDRFSAERLKGVDSTLKIQPAKLEDSAVYLCASSLFGRDRENIQYFGAGTRLSVL.

The chain couples TRBV12-3 or TRBV12-4 to TRBJ2-7; TRBD1 might be the D (6 bases). Trimming took 3 bases from V and 6 from J, leaving 15 bases between them. This CDR3 is 14 amino acids long. CDR3 nucleotide sequence: TGTGCCAGCAGTTTTGGGGGCGGACCAGGCGAGCAGTACTTC. Protein sequence: CASSFGGGPGEQYF.

This clonotype was found a few times. CDR3 coding DNA: TGTGCCAGCAGCTCTCCGACTAGCGGGAGCACAGATACGCAGTATTTT. This codes for CASSSPTSGSTDTQYF. The J gene is TRBJ2-3, the V gene TRBV7-6, with 10 bases aligning to TRBD2. Trimming took 4 bases from V and 0 from J; bases not matched to a gene: 4. CDR3 length: 16 residues. CDR1 and CDR2 from the germline V gene are SGHVS and FNYEAQ.

The chain links TRBV6-6 to TRBJ2-5, with 7 bases that match TRBD2. The end of the DNA is better explained by TRBJ2-1, so the J call may be wrong. The germline V gene has CDR1 MNHNY and CDR2 SVGAGI (reference sequence). This CDR3 is 14 amino acids long. The CDR3 DNA follows: TGTGCCAGCATACCCCGGACTAGTTCAAATGAGCAGTTCTTC. Translating it yields CASIPRTSSNEQFF.

This clonotype was seen just once. V and J are TRBV29-1 and TRBJ2-5; D gene ambiguous. Trimming removed 7 bases at V and 11 bases at J, with 23 bases between. Germline-derived CDR1 and CDR2 are SQVTM and ANQGSEA. CDR3 length: 13 residues. CDR3 loop: CSGTYKGFKEQYF. The CDR3 region has the DNA TGCAGCGGCACCTACAAAGGGTTTAAGGAGCAGTACTTC.

The chain is built from TRBV19 and TRBJ2-5; D gene uncertain. Near its end, the DNA agrees better with TRBJ2-1, so the J call may be wrong. The CDR3 extends over 13 amino acids. Germline V gene lookup returns CDR1 LNHDA and CDR2 SQIVND (reference sequence). The CDR3 loop reads CASSISTNNEQFF. The CDR3 DNA follows: TGTGCCAGTAGTATTAGCACTAACAATGAGCAGTTCTTC.

This chain links TRBV4-1 with TRBJ1-1, with D perhaps TRBD1 (5 bases). The CDR3 is 16 residues long. V gave up 0 bases and J gave up 6 bases, with 17 bases separating them. CDR1 and CDR2 (germline): MGHRA, YSYEKL. The chain's CDR3 is CASSQDGSGQGAEAFF. CDR3 sequence (DNA): TGCGCCAGCAGCCAAGATGGGTCAGGACAAGGGGCTGAAGCTTTCTTT.

This clonotype was detected only a few times. V usage is TRBV20-1 and J usage is TRBJ2-5; D is perhaps TRBD1 or TRBD2 (6 bases each). CDR1 and CDR2 (germline): DFQATT, SNEGSKA (reference sequence). CDR3 length equals 12 residues. Trimming left V 3 bases short and J 4 bases short, with 9 bases between. The CDR3 sequence: CSASEGGETQYF. In nucleotides, the CDR3 is TGCAGTGCTAGTGAGGGGGGAGAGACCCAGTACTTC.

This clonotype turned up a few times. The chain employs TRBV4-3 and TRBJ2-7; no clear D. Judging by the DNA end, TRBJ2-5 fits better; the J call may be wrong. The CDR3 contains 15 residues. In germline, CDR1 is LGHNA, CDR2 YSLEER. The CDR3, as DNA: TGCGCCAGCAGCCAAGAGTGGGAATACCAAGAGACCCAGTACTTC. Translated, it gives CASSQEWEYQETQYF.

The chain combines TRBV4-1 with TRBJ2-1, with TRBD1 matching over 9 bases. CDR1 MGHRA and CDR2 YSYEKL come from the germline V gene. This CDR3 spans 16 amino acids. The V segment lost 0 bases and the J segment 6 bases; nucleotides outside the gene matches: 6. The CDR3 DNA follows: TGCGCCAGCAGCCAAGATCAGGGACAGGGAACCAATGAGCAGTTCTTC. It codes for CASSQDQGQGTNEQFF.

The V gene is TRBV19, the J gene TRBJ2-5; 9 positions match TRBD1. The last part of the DNA fits TRBJ2-7 better; the J call may be wrong. CDR3 length: 13 residues. Germline V lookup: CDR1 LNHDA, CDR2 SQIVND (reference sequence). The CDR3 loop reads CAASPGQGYEQYF. The CDR3 nucleotides are TGTGCCGCCTCCCCGGGACAGGGCTACGAGCAGTACTTC.

The chain employs TRBV2 and TRBJ2-1, with a possible D match to TRBD1 (5 bases). Germline CDR1 reads SNHLY; CDR2 reads FYNNEI. The CDR3 has 14 amino acids. V was trimmed by 8 bases and J by 0 bases, leaving 11 bases between them. The CDR3 loop reads CASFAGLSYNEQFF. The CDR3 DNA reads TGTGCCAGCTTTGCAGGGCTCTCCTACAATGAGCAGTTCTTC.

This chain uses TRBV12-5 with TRBJ2-7, with D perhaps matching TRBD1 or TRBD2 (6 bases each). Between the trimmed V and J ends, which lost 1 base and 2 bases, there was a span of 12 bases. Per germline, CDR1 LGHNT and CDR2 FRNRAP. The CDR3 loop spans 15 amino acids. This chain's CDR3 is CASGLEQGGPYEQYF. The CDR3, as DNA: TGTGCTAGTGGTTTGGAACAGGGAGGACCCTACGAGCAGTACTTC. The entire variable domain, with the rest obtained from reference TRBV12-5 and TRBJ2-7, is as follows: DARVTQTPRHKVTEMGQEVTMRCQPILGHNTVFWYRQTMMQGLELLAYFRNRAPLDDSGMPKDRFSAEMPDATLATLKIQPSEPRDSAVYFCASGLEQGGPYEQYFGPGTRLTVT.

The chain carries TRBV11-2 and TRBJ1-1; D is perhaps TRBD1 (6 bases). V lost 5 bases and J 11 bases, leaving 21 bases between the germline ends. Germline values: CDR1 SGHAT, CDR2 FQNNGV. The CDR3 contains 14 residues. The DNA of the CDR3 is TGTGCCAGCAGCCCACAGGGACCCCAGGGTGTTGCTTTCTTT. It translates to CASSPQGPQGVAFF.

J is TRBJ2-1 and V is TRBV5-6; D gene uncertain. Deletions cut 3 bases from V and 5 bases from J, with 6 bases between. The CDR3 consists of 12 residues. Germline CDR1 is SGHDT and CDR2 is YYEEEE. The CDR3 DNA reads as TGTGCCAGCAGCTCCAATGACAATGAGCAGTTCTTC. This codes for CASSSNDNEQFF.

This rearrangement joins TRBV10-3 to TRBJ1-2; the match to TRBD1 covers 10 bases. Trimming cost V 4 bases and J 6 bases; bases outside gene matches: 5. CDR3 length: 14 amino acids. CDR1 and CDR2 (germline): ENHRY, SYGVKD. This CDR3 is CAISAGTGADGYTF. CDR3 coding DNA: TGTGCCATCAGTGCCGGGACAGGGGCGGATGGCTACACCTTC.

This clonotype was seen more than once but under ten times. J is TRBJ1-3 and V is TRBV11-2; TRBD1 is a possible D gene (5 bases). The CDR3 is made up of 17 amino acids. The germline gives CDR1 SGHAT, CDR2 FQNNGV. Trimming stripped 2 bases from V and 0 bases from J, with 14 bases between. CDR3 coding DNA: TGTGCCAGCAGCTTATACAGGCCTGATCTCTCTGGAAACACCATATATTTT. This encodes CASSLYRPDLSGNTIYF.

This clonotype has a single count. This chain's CDR3 is CSGFEVTQYF. In DNA form, the CDR3 reads TGCAGCGGTTTCGAGGTGACCCAGTACTTC. J is TRBJ2-5 and V is TRBV29-1; D gene ambiguous. Germline V CDR1 and CDR2: SQVTM, ANQGSEA. This CDR3 has 10 amino acids. V was shortened by 7 bases and J by 7 bases, with 10 bases between the two germline ends.